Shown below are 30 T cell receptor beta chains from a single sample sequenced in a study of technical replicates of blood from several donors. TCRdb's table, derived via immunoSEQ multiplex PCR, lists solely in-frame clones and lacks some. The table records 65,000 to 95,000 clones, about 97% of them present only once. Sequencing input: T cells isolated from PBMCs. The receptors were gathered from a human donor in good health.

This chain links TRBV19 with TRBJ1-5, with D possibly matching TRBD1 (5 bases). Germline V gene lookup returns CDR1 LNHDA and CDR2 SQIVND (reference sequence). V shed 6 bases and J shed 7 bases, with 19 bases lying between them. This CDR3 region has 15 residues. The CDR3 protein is CASSLLTGASQPQHF. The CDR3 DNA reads TGTGCCAGTAGCCTACTCACAGGTGCAAGCCAGCCCCAGCATTTT.

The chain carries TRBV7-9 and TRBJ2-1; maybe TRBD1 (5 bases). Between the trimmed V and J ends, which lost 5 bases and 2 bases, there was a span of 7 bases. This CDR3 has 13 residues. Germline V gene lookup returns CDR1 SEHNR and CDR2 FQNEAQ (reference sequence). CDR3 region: CASSETAYNEQFF. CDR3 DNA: TGTGCCAGCAGCGAGACAGCCTACAATGAGCAGTTCTTC.

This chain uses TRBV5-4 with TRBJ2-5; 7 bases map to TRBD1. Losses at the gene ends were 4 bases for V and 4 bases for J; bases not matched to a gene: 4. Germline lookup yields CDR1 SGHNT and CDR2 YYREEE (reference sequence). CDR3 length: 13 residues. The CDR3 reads CASSATGPETQYF. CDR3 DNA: TGTGCCAGCAGCGCGACAGGGCCAGAGACCCAGTACTTC.

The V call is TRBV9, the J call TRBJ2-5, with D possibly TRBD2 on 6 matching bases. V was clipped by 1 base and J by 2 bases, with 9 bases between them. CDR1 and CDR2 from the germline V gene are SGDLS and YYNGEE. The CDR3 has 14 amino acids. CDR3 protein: CASSVRGTQETQYF. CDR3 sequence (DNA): TGTGCCAGCAGCGTACGTGGGACTCAAGAGACCCAGTACTTC.

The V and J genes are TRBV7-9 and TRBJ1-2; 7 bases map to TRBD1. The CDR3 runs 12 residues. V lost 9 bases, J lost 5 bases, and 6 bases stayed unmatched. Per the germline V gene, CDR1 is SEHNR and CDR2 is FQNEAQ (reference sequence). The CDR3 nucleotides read TGTGCCAGTAGGGGGCTAGGGTATGGCTACACCTTC. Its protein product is CASRGLGYGYTF.

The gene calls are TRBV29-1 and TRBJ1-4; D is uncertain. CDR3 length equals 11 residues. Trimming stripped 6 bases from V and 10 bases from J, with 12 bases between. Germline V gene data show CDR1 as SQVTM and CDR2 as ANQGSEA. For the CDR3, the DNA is TGCAGCGTCGGAAAAAGCGGAAAACTGTTTTTT. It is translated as CSVGKSGKLFF.

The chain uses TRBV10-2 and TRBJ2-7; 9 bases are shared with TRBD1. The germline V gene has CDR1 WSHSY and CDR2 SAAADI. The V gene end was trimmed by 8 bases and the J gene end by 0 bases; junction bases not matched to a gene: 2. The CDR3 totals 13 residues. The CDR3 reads CASGDRASYEQYF. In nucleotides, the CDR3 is TGCGCCAGCGGGGACAGGGCCTCCTACGAGCAGTACTTC.

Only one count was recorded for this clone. In nucleotides, the CDR3 is TGTGCCAGCAGTTTCCGACAGCTCAACAATGAGCAGTTCTTC. As protein: CASSFRQLNNEQFF. The chain uses TRBV28 and TRBJ2-1; possibly TRBD1 for D (5 bases). Trimming stripped 3 bases from V and 5 bases from J, with 11 bases between. The CDR3 has 14 residues. Germline assignment: CDR1 MDHEN and CDR2 SYDVKM.

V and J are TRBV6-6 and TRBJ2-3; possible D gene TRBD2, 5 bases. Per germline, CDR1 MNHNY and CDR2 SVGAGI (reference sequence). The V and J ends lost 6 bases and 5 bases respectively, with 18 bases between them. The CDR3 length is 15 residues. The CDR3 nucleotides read TGTGCCAGCAGCCGGACTCCACCGGTCGGAGATACGCAGTATTTT. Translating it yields CASSRTPPVGDTQYF.

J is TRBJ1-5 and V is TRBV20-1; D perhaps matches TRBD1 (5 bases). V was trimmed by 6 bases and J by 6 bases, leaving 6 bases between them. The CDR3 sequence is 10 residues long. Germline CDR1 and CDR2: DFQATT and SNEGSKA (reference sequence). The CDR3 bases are TGCAGTGCCGGGGGTCAGCCCCAGCATTTT. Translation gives CSAGGQPQHF.

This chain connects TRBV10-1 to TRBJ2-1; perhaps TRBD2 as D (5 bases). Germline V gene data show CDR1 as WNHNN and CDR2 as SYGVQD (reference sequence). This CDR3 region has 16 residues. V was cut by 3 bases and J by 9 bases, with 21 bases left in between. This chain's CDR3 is CASSDGSASLVPEQFF. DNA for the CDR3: TGCGCCAGCAGTGACGGTAGCGCATCCTTGGTTCCTGAGCAGTTCTTC.

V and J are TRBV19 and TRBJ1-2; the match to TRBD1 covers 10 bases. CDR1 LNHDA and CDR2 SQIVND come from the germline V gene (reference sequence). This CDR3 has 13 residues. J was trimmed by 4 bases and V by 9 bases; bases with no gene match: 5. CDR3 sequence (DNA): TGTGCCAGCGTGGACAGGGGGTCCTATGGCTACACCTTC. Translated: CASVDRGSYGYTF.

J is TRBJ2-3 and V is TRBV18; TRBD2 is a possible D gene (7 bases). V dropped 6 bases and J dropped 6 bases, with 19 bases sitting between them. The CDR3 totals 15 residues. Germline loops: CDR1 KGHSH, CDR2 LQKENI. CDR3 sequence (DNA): TGTGCCAGCTCCACCCGGGGGGCACATGGGGATACGCAGTATTTT. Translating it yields CASSTRGAHGDTQYF.

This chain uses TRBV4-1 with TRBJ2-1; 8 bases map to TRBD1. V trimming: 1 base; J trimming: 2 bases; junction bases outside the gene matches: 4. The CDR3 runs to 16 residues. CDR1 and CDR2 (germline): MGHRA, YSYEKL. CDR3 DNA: TGCGCCAGCAGCCAAGTGTTGGACAGGGCCTACAATGAGCAGTTCTTC. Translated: CASSQVLDRAYNEQFF.

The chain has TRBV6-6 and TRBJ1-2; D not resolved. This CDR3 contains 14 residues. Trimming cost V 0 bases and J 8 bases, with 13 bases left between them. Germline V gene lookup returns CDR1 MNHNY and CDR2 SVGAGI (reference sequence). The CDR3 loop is CASSYSSALLGYTF. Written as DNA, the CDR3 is TGTGCCAGCAGTTACTCATCCGCTCTACTAGGCTACACCTTC.

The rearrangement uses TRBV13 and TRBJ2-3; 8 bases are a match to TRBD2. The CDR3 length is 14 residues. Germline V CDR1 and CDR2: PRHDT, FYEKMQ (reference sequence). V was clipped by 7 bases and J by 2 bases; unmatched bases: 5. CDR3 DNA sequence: TGTGCCAGCACCGGGGGGGCCCTCACAGATACGCAGTATTTT. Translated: CASTGGALTDTQYF. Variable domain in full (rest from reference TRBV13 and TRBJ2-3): AAGVIQSPRHLIKEKRETATLKCYPIPRHDTVYWYQQGPGQDPQFLISFYEKMQSDKGSIPDRFSAQQFSDYHSELNMSSLELGDSALYFCASTGGALTDTQYFGPGTRLTVL.

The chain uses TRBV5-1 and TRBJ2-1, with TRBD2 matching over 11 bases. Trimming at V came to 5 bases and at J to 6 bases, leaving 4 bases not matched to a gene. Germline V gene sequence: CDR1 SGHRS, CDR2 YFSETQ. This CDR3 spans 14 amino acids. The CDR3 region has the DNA TGCGCCAGCAGTCTTAGCGGGGGGGCCAATGAGCAGTTCTTC. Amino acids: CASSLSGGANEQFF. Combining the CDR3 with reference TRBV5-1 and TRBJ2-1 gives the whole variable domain KAGVTQTPRYLIKTRGQQVTLSCSPISGHRSVSWYQQTPGQGLQFLFEYFSETQRNKGNFPGRFSGRQFSNSRSEMNVSTLELGDSALYLCASSLSGGANEQFFGPGTRLTVL.

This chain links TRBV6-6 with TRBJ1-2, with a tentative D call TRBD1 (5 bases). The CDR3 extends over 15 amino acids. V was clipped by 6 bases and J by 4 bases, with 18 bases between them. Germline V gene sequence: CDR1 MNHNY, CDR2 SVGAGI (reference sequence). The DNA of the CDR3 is TGTGCCAGCAGCCCTGGAGGGGCAGAAAGCTATGGCTACACCTTC. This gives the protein CASSPGGAESYGYTF.

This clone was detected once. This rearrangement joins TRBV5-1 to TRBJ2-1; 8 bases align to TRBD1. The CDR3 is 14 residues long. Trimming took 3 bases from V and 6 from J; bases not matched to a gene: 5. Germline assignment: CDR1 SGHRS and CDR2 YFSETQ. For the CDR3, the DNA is TGCGCCAGCAGCTCGCGGGACAGGTCCAATGAGCAGTTCTTC. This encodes CASSSRDRSNEQFF. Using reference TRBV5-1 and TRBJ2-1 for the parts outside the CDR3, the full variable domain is KAGVTQTPRYLIKTRGQQVTLSCSPISGHRSVSWYQQTPGQGLQFLFEYFSETQRNKGNFPGRFSGRQFSNSRSEMNVSTLELGDSALYLCASSSRDRSNEQFFGPGTRLTVL.

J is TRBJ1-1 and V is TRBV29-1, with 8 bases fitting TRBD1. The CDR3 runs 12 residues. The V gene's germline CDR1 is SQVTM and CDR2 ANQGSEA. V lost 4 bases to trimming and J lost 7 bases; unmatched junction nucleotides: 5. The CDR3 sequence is CSVGQGTREAFF. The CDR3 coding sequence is TGCAGCGTTGGACAGGGGACCCGTGAAGCTTTCTTT.

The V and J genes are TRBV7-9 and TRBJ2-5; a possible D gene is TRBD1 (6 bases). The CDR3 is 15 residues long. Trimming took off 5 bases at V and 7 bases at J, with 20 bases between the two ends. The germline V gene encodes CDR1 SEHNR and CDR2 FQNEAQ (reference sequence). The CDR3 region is CASSQLGTPEVTQYF. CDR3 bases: TGTGCCAGCAGCCAACTCGGGACACCCGAAGTGACCCAGTACTTC.

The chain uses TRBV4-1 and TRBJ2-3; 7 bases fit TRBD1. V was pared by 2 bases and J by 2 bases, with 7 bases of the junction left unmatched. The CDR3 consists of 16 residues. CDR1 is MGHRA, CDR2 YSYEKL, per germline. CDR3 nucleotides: TGCGCCAGCAGCCAAAGACCGACAGGGAACACAGATACGCAGTATTTT. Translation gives CASSQRPTGNTDTQYF.

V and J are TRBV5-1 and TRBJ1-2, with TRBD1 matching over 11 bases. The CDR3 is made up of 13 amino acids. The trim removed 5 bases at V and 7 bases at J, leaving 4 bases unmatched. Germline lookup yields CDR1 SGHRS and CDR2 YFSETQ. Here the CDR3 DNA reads TGCGCCAGCAGACCGGACAGGGGGCCTGGCTACACCTTC. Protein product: CASRPDRGPGYTF.

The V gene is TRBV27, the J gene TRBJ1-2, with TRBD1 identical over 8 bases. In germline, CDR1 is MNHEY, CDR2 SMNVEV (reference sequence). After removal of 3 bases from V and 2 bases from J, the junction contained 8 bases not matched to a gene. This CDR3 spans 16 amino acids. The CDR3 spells CASSFHGQGNNYGYTF. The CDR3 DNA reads TGTGCCAGCAGTTTTCATGGACAGGGCAACAACTATGGCTACACCTTC.

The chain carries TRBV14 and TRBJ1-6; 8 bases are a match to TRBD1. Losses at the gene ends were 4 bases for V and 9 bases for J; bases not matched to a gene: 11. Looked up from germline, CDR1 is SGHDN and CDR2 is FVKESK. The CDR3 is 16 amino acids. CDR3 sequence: CASSLLTQGAGSPLHF. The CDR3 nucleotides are TGTGCCAGCAGCCTTTTAACCCAGGGGGCTGGTTCACCCCTCCACTTT.

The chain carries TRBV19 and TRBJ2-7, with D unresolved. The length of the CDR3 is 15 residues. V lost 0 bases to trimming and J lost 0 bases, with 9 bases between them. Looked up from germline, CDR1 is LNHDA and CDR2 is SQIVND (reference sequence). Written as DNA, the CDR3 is TGTGCCAGTAGTATAGAGCGGTACCACTCCTACGAGCAGTACTTC. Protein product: CASSIERYHSYEQYF.

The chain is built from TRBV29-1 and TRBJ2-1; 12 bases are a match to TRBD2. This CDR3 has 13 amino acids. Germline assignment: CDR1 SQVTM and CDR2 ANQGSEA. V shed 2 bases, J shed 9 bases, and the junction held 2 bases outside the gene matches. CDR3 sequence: CSVELAGGTEQFF. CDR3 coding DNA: TGCAGCGTTGAACTAGCGGGGGGGACTGAGCAGTTCTTC.

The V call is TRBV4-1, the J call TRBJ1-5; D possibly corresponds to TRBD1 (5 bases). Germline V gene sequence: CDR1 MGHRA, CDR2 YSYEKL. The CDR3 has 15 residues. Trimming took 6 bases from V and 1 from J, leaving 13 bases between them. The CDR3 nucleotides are TGCGCCAGCAGTCCCCAGGGCCAAAGCAATCAGCCCCAGCATTTT. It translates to CASSPQGQSNQPQHF.

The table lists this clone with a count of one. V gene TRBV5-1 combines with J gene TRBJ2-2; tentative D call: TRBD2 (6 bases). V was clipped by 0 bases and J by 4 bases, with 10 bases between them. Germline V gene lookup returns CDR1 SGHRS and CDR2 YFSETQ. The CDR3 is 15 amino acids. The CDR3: CASSLGGDGTGELFF. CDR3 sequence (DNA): TGCGCCAGCAGCTTGGGCGGGGACGGCACCGGGGAGCTGTTTTTT.

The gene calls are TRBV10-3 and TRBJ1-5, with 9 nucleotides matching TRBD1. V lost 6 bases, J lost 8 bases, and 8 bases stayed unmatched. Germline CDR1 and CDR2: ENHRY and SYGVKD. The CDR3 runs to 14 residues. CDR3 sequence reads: CAISQGQGMEPQHF. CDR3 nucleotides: TGTGCCATCAGCCAAGGACAGGGGATGGAGCCCCAGCATTTT.